The 20 T cell receptor beta chains given below trace back to one sample, sequenced in a study of T cell repertoires in cytomegalovirus infection. TCRdb recomputed calls from the reads with MiXCR, one row per CDR3 protein. The sample lists around 190,000 distinct CDR3 sequences, approximately 14% occurring once. The specimen sequenced was PBMCs. The receptors originated from a human donor in good health (CMV status not recorded). Some clones in this sample may be carry-over from other donors' samples.

This clonotype has more than one count but fewer than ten. The chain carries TRBV29-1 and TRBJ2-2; possibly TRBD2 for D (6 bases). The CDR3 is 14 residues long. The V and J ends lost 7 bases and 3 bases respectively, with 15 bases between them. Germline CDR1 and CDR2: SQVTM and ANQGSEA. DNA of the CDR3: TGCAGCGGGACGATAGCGGATTACACCGGGGAGCTGTTTTTT. Its protein product is CSGTIADYTGELFF.

The rearrangement joins TRBV3-1 to TRBJ2-7, with 7 bases fitting TRBD1. Germline CDR1 is LGHDT and CDR2 is YNNKEL (reference sequence). V lost 1 base, J lost 1 base, and 4 bases stayed unmatched. This CDR3 has 15 amino acids. CDR3 residues: CASSQGQGISYEQYF. The CDR3, as DNA: TGTGCCAGCAGCCAAGGACAGGGAATATCCTACGAGCAGTACTTC.

This chain links TRBV14 with TRBJ1-4; 7 positions match TRBD1. V was clipped by 4 bases and J by 8 bases; unmatched bases: 7. Germline lookup yields CDR1 SGHDN and CDR2 FVKESK. This CDR3 has 14 residues. This chain's CDR3 is CASSPQGREEKLFF. The CDR3 DNA is TGTGCCAGCAGCCCACAGGGGCGAGAAGAAAAACTGTTTTTT.

This clonotype was observed a few times. V and J are TRBV19 and TRBJ2-5; D tentatively fits TRBD1 or TRBD2 (5 bases each). Germline-derived CDR1 and CDR2 are LNHDA and SQIVND (reference sequence). The CDR3 loop spans 14 amino acids. The V end lost 1 base, the J end lost 2 bases, and 8 bases lay between the germline ends. CDR3 residues: CASSIGGAQETQYF. In nucleotides, the CDR3 is TGTGCCAGTAGTATAGGAGGGGCGCAAGAGACCCAGTACTTC.

The chain is built from TRBV12-3 or TRBV12-4 and TRBJ1-1, with a tentative D call TRBD1 (6 bases). CDR3 length: 12 residues. V shed 8 bases and J shed 11 bases, with 18 bases lying between them. The CDR3 DNA reads as TGTGCCAGCGGGACACCAACCTCGGGGGCTTTCTTT. The encoded protein is CASGTPTSGAFF.

Many counts were recorded for this clonotype. The rearrangement links TRBV3-1 to TRBJ1-5, with TRBD1 as a possible D gene (6 bases). Trimming cost V 2 bases and J 4 bases, with 12 bases left between them. The CDR3 extends over 15 amino acids. Germline V gene lookup returns CDR1 LGHDT and CDR2 YNNKEL (reference sequence). For the CDR3, the DNA is TGTGCCAGCAGCCAATCGGCAGGACAGAATCAGCCCCAGCATTTT. Translated, it gives CASSQSAGQNQPQHF.

This chain uses TRBV23-1 with TRBJ2-1, with D hard to call. TRBV23-1 is recorded as an ORF, its role being uncertain. This CDR3 contains 15 residues. The V end lost 3 bases, the J end lost 7 bases, and 16 bases lay between the germline ends. The CDR3 coding sequence is TGCGCCAGCAGTCAGTACTTTAAGTTGAGGAATGAGCAGTTCTTC. This codes for CASSQYFKLRNEQFF.

In this sample, this clonotype turned up many times. The rearrangement links TRBV7-3 to TRBJ1-1, with D maybe TRBD1 (5 bases). Per the germline V gene, CDR1 is SGHTA and CDR2 is FQGTGA. CDR3 length: 12 residues. V lost 1 base and J 10 bases, leaving 10 bases between the germline ends. The CDR3 sequence: CASSLKGVGAFF. In DNA form, the CDR3 reads TGTGCCAGCAGCTTAAAAGGGGTTGGAGCTTTCTTT.

The chain employs TRBV12-3 or TRBV12-4 and TRBJ1-3; possible D gene TRBD1, 5 bases. Trimming stripped 6 bases from V and 1 base from J, with 7 bases between. This CDR3 contains 13 residues. The CDR3 protein is CASSQGSGNTIYF. The CDR3 DNA sequence: TGTGCCAGCAGCCAGGGTTCTGGAAACACCATATATTTT.

This clonotype was seen a few times. The chain uses TRBV3-1 and TRBJ1-1, with TRBD1 identical over 10 bases. This CDR3 comprises 15 residues. CDR1 is LGHDT, CDR2 YNNKEL, per germline (reference sequence). V gave up 4 bases and J gave up 5 bases; unmatched junction bases: 7. The CDR3, as DNA: TGTGCCAGCAGCCTTCGGACAGGGGGTTGGACTGAAGCTTTCTTT. This sequence encodes CASSLRTGGWTEAFF.

This clonotype appeared a few times. The chain recombines TRBV5-6 with TRBJ2-4; TRBD2 might be the D (6 bases). The CDR3 extends over 16 amino acids. The germline CDR1 and CDR2 sequences are SGHDT and YYEEEE. The germline V and J ends were trimmed by 3 bases and 5 bases, with 18 bases remaining between them. The CDR3 region is CASSYYLTRAQNIQYF. In DNA, the CDR3 is TGTGCCAGCAGCTATTACCTGACTAGGGCCCAAAACATTCAGTACTTC.

Notes on this clonotype: A clone one base away is much larger, so this may be a read error. The J gene is TRBJ2-6, the V gene TRBV11-2; D may correspond to TRBD1 or TRBD2 (6 bases each). In germline, CDR1 is SGHAT, CDR2 FQNNGV. The CDR3 length is 16 residues. Trimming took off 3 bases at V and 2 bases at J, with 11 bases between the two ends. The CDR3 region is CASSFARGPGANVLTF. The DNA of the CDR3 is TGTGCCAGCAGCTTCGCCCGGGGGCCTGGGGCCAACGTCCTGACTTTC.

This clonotype has ten or more counts. V gene TRBV7-9 combines with J gene TRBJ1-4, with D tentatively TRBD1 (5 bases). Between the trimmed V and J ends, which lost 3 bases and 0 bases, there was a span of 14 bases. Germline assignment: CDR1 SEHNR and CDR2 FQNEAQ (reference sequence). The CDR3 loop spans 17 amino acids. This chain's CDR3 is CASSFFRDLATNEKLFF. CDR3 DNA sequence: TGTGCCAGCAGCTTCTTCCGGGACCTTGCAACTAATGAAAAACTGTTTTTT. Full variable domain (remainder filled in from reference TRBV7-9 and TRBJ1-4): DTGVSQNPRHKITKRGQNVTFRCDPISEHNRLYWYRQTLGQGPEFLTYFQNEAQLEKSRLLSDRFSAERPKGSFSTLEIQRTEQGDSAMYLCASSFFRDLATNEKLFFGSGTQLSVL.

The chain has TRBV29-1 and TRBJ1-1, with unresolved D. From germline, CDR1 is SQVTM and CDR2 ANQGSEA. The CDR3 is made up of 15 amino acids. V lost 4 bases to trimming and J lost 0 bases, with 15 bases between them. CDR3 amino acids: CSVGPLLRMNTEAFF. DNA for the CDR3: TGCAGCGTTGGTCCCCTACTACGTATGAACACTGAAGCTTTCTTT. Full variable domain (missing parts from reference TRBV29-1 and TRBJ1-1): SAVISQKPSRDICQRGTSLTIQCQVDSQVTMMFWYRQQPGQSLTLIATANQGSEATYESGFVIDKFPISRPNLTFSTLTVSNMSPEDSSIYLCSVGPLLRMNTEAFFGQGTRLTVV.

This clonotype was observed at least ten times. J is TRBJ1-1 and V is TRBV7-2, with D unresolved. The V and J ends lost 4 bases and 8 bases respectively, with 14 bases between them. There are 13 residues in the CDR3. Germline loops: CDR1 SGHTA, CDR2 FQGNSA. The CDR3 region has the DNA TGTGCCAGCAGCTCCCCGTCGGCCTTGGAAGCTTTCTTT. Translation: CASSSPSALEAFF.

This clonotype was observed many times. The gene calls are TRBV7-2 and TRBJ2-3; D gene uncertain. Germline values: CDR1 SGHTA, CDR2 FQGNSA. V lost 5 bases and J lost 2, with 11 bases in between. The CDR3 length is 14 residues. DNA of the CDR3: TGTGCCAGCAGCGACACCCGCCCCACAGATACGCAGTATTTT. As protein: CASSDTRPTDTQYF. The full variable domain, its missing parts supplied by reference TRBV7-2 and TRBJ2-3, is GAGVSQSPSNKVTEKGKDVELRCDPISGHTALYWYRQSLGQGLEFLIYFQGNSAPDKSGLPSDRFSAERTGGSVSTLTIQRTQQEDSAVYLCASSDTRPTDTQYFGPGTRLTVL.

This clonotype was found a few times. The J gene is TRBJ1-1, the V gene TRBV5-1; TRBD1 matches at 8 bases. CDR1 SGHRS and CDR2 YFSETQ come from the germline V gene. The CDR3 is 15 amino acids. The J segment lost 2 bases and the V segment lost 0 bases, leaving 3 bases of the junction unmatched. The CDR3 spells CASSLARGRNTEAFF. The CDR3 coding sequence is TGCGCCAGCAGCTTGGCCAGGGGGCGCAACACTGAAGCTTTCTTT.

In this sample, this clonotype turned up many times. This chain uses TRBV7-3 with TRBJ2-7, with 7 nucleotides matching TRBD1. This CDR3 contains 15 residues. From germline, CDR1 is SGHTA and CDR2 FQGTGA. The V gene end was trimmed by 2 bases and the J gene end by 0 bases; junction bases not matched to a gene: 4. The chain's CDR3 is CASSLGSGGSYEQYF. The CDR3 DNA sequence: TGTGCCAGCAGCTTAGGCTCAGGGGGCTCCTACGAGCAGTACTTC.

This clonotype was seen ten or more times. V gene TRBV7-8 combines with J gene TRBJ2-3, with TRBD2 as a possible D gene (5 bases). Germline assignment: CDR1 SGHVS and CDR2 FQNEAQ. This CDR3 spans 15 amino acids. Trimming cost V 1 base and J 1 base, with 9 bases left between them. CDR3 sequence (DNA): TGTGCCAGCAGCTTAGGAGGGCACGGCACAGATACGCAGTATTTT. It translates to CASSLGGHGTDTQYF.

The CDR3 reads CASGGRGTSTDTQYF. The CDR3 nucleotides read TGCGCCAGCGGCGGCAGGGGAACTAGCACAGATACGCAGTATTTT. The chain joins TRBV5-1 to TRBJ2-3; D may be TRBD1 (6 bases). CDR1 is SGHRS, CDR2 YFSETQ, per germline. V lost 7 bases, J lost 0 bases, and 15 bases lay in between. The CDR3 length is 15 residues. The variable domain in full, with the rest retrieved from reference TRBV5-1 and TRBJ2-3, is KAGVTQTPRYLIKTRGQQVTLSCSPISGHRSVSWYQQTPGQGLQFLFEYFSETQRNKGNFPGRFSGRQFSNSRSEMNVSTLELGDSALYLCASGGRGTSTDTQYFGPGTRLTVL.